Below, one TCR beta chain is given with its context. The protocol was immunoSEQ multiplex PCR, while the TCRdb copy is restricted to in-frame clones and leaves out a portion. The sample holds roughly 150,000 clones, 92% seen once. This specimen belongs to a study of T cell responses to AZD1222 COVID-19 vaccine. The CDR3 is 15 amino acids. The V gene's germline CDR1 is SGHRS and CDR2 YFSETQ. J lost 7 bases, V lost 4 bases, and 8 bases had no gene match. The chain uses TRBV5-1 and TRBJ1-6; 7 nucleotides match TRBD1. The clonotype originates from an adult in good health. Sequences were derived from peripheral blood, sampled on day 0 of AZD1222 vaccination. The CDR3 DNA follows: TGCGCCAGCAGCATCGACAGGGTCCGGAATTCACCCCTCCACTTT. This encodes CASSIDRVRNSPLHF.